This passage covers 22 T cell receptor beta chains from one sample sequenced in a study of T cells after yellow fever vaccination. TCRdb independently ran MiXCR on the 5' RACE reads; one entry per CDR3 protein. The sample contains some 96,000 distinct CDR3 sequences, over 8% of which appear only once. The source material was CD8+ T cells not binding an NS4B(214-222) dextramer, sorted from PBMCs, sampled less than 16 days after the first yellow fever vaccination. These TCRs come from a man in his late teens or twenties who received the YFV17D yellow fever vaccine.

In its sample, this clonotype was seen a few times. The chain uses TRBV12-3 or TRBV12-4 and TRBJ2-5; unclear D gene. V gave up 6 bases and J gave up 2 bases, with 13 bases separating them. The CDR3 contains 14 residues. The CDR3 DNA sequence: TGTGCCAGCAGCCCTAGACGGATTCAAGAGACCCAGTACTTC. Protein: CASSPRRIQETQYF.

This clonotype was counted a few times. V usage is TRBV7-3 and J usage is TRBJ2-1; no reliable D call. The V and J ends lost 0 bases and 8 bases respectively, with 17 bases between them. CDR1 and CDR2 (germline): SGHTA, FQGTGA. The CDR3 loop spans 16 amino acids. CDR3 bases: TGTGCCAGCAGCTTAACATTCCGCGGAACGACTGATGAGCAGTTCTTC. Protein: CASSLTFRGTTDEQFF.

This clonotype was seen a handful of times. J is TRBJ1-1 and V is TRBV3-1; D gene uncertain. Germline CDR1 and CDR2: LGHDT and YNNKEL (reference sequence). CDR3 length equals 14 residues. Trimming removed 2 bases at V and 0 bases at J, with 7 bases between. DNA of the CDR3: TGTGCCAGCAGCCAAATACAAATGAACACTGAAGCTTTCTTT. Protein product: CASSQIQMNTEAFF. Combining the CDR3 with reference TRBV3-1 and TRBJ1-1 gives the whole variable domain DTAVSQTPKYLVTQMGNDKSIKCEQNLGHDTMYWYKQDSKKFLKIMFSYNNKELIINETVPNRFSPKSPDKAHLNLHINSLELGDSAVYFCASSQIQMNTEAFFGQGTRLTVV.

This clonotype was recorded a few times. The genes are TRBV7-3 and TRBJ2-3; D possibly corresponds to TRBD1 (6 bases). Trimming took 6 bases from V and 2 from J, leaving 12 bases between them. The germline V gene has CDR1 SGHTA and CDR2 FQGTGA. CDR3 length: 14 amino acids. Here the CDR3 reads CASRSQGYTDTQYF. In nucleotides, the CDR3 is TGTGCCAGCAGGTCACAGGGCTACACAGATACGCAGTATTTT.

This clonotype occurred a few times. This rearrangement joins TRBV24-1 to TRBJ2-1, with D possibly being TRBD2 (6 bases). Looked up from germline, CDR1 is KGHDR and CDR2 is SFDVKD. Trimming removed 4 bases at V and 6 bases at J, with 9 bases between. This CDR3 comprises 13 residues. The CDR3 sequence: CATSDRGFNEQFF. Here the CDR3 DNA reads TGTGCCACCAGTGACCGGGGGTTCAATGAGCAGTTCTTC.

This clonotype was counted only a few times. V usage is TRBV4-3 and J usage is TRBJ2-1, with D tentatively TRBD1 or TRBD2 (5 bases each). Looked up from germline, CDR1 is LGHNA and CDR2 is YSLEER. The CDR3 covers 14 residues. Trimming cost V 1 base and J 10 bases, with 14 bases left between them. CDR3: CASSQVMGVEEQFF. In nucleotides, the CDR3 is TGCGCCAGCAGCCAAGTCATGGGGGTGGAGGAGCAGTTCTTC.

The chain carries TRBV7-8 and TRBJ2-7; 8 positions match TRBD1. This CDR3 region has 15 residues. Per the germline V gene, CDR1 is SGHVS and CDR2 is FQNEAQ. V shed 7 bases and J 1 base; nucleotides not matched to a gene: 9. Here the CDR3 reads CASNPTGGQSYEQYV. CDR3 DNA: TGTGCCAGCAACCCCACAGGGGGTCAGTCCTACGAGCAGTACGTC.

In this sample, this clonotype turned up many times. The CDR3 DNA follows: TGCGCCAGCAGCCAAGGCGGGCGGGGGGACTACGAGCAGTACTTC. This translates into CASSQGGRGDYEQYF. This sequence joins TRBV4-3 and TRBJ2-7; 8 bases map to TRBD2. The V gene end was trimmed by 1 base and the J gene end by 3 bases; junction bases not matched to a gene: 5. This CDR3 contains 15 residues. The germline V gene has CDR1 LGHNA and CDR2 YSLEER.

In its sample, this clonotype was seen a few times. This chain uses TRBV7-9 with TRBJ2-3; no reliable D call. Germline assignment: CDR1 SEHNR and CDR2 FQNEAQ (reference sequence). There are 14 residues in the CDR3. V lost 5 bases and J lost 0, with 9 bases in between. In DNA, the CDR3 is TGTGCCAGCAGCCCCAGGTCCAGCACAGATACGCAGTATTTT. It yields the protein CASSPRSSTDTQYF.

This clonotype was counted at least ten times. The V gene is TRBV18, the J gene TRBJ2-7; 9 positions match TRBD1. Trimming cost V 6 bases and J 2 bases; bases outside gene matches: 5. The CDR3 extends over 14 amino acids. Germline V gene lookup returns CDR1 KGHSH and CDR2 LQKENI. CDR3: CASSLGQGPYEQYF. In DNA, the CDR3 is TGTGCCAGCTCCCTAGGACAGGGGCCCTACGAGCAGTACTTC.

V and J are TRBV7-2 and TRBJ2-7; no definite D call. The CDR3 is 13 amino acids. CDR1 SGHTA and CDR2 FQGNSA come from the germline V gene. Trimming took off 0 bases at V and 4 bases at J, with 7 bases between the two ends. The CDR3 nucleotides read TGTGCCAGCAGCTTAGCGCTGAATTACGAGCAGTACGTC. As protein: CASSLALNYEQYV.

The sample holds a few counts of this clonotype. V gene TRBV29-1 combines with J gene TRBJ1-2; D is unclear. Germline CDR1 SQVTM, CDR2 ANQGSEA. CDR3 length: 13 residues. Trimming removed 6 bases from V and 4 bases from J, with 15 bases in between. This CDR3 is CSVPHDKSYGYTF. The CDR3 DNA reads TGCAGCGTCCCCCACGATAAGAGCTATGGCTACACCTTC.

This clonotype was counted between two and nine times. The chain is built from TRBV12-3 or TRBV12-4 and TRBJ2-5; 8 bases fit TRBD2. With 4 bases clipped from V and 4 bases from J, the junction kept 5 bases outside the gene matches. This CDR3 is 14 amino acids long. The CDR3: CASSSGLAVETQYF. In DNA, the CDR3 is TGTGCCAGCAGTTCTGGACTAGCTGTAGAGACCCAGTACTTC.

This clonotype came up many times. The rearrangement uses TRBV7-2 and TRBJ2-1, with 12 nucleotides matching TRBD2. J lost 2 bases, V lost 5 bases, and 1 base had no gene match. Germline V CDR1 and CDR2: SGHTA, FQGNSA. The CDR3 has 15 residues. Here the CDR3 reads CASSRLAGAYNEQFF. DNA of the CDR3: TGTGCCAGCAGCCGACTAGCGGGGGCCTACAATGAGCAGTTCTTC.

The V and J genes are TRBV18 and TRBJ2-3; no firm D call. The CDR3 totals 15 residues. Germline values: CDR1 KGHSH, CDR2 LQKENI. The V end lost 4 bases, the J end lost 1 base, and 12 bases lay between the germline ends. The CDR3 nucleotides read TGTGCCAGCTCACTGGCAGACCTAGGCACAGATACGCAGTATTTT. This gives the protein CASSLADLGTDTQYF. Drawing the rest from reference TRBV18 and TRBJ2-3, the complete variable domain is NAGVMQNPRHLVRRRGQEARLRCSPMKGHSHVYWYRQLPEEGLKFMVYLQKENIIDESGMPKERFSAEFPKEGPSILRIQQVVRGDSAAYFCASSLADLGTDTQYFGPGTRLTVL.

This clonotype has more than one count but fewer than ten. The chain's CDR3 is CASSFIGGARFTDTQYF. CDR3 coding DNA: TGTGCCAGCAGCTTTATAGGGGGGGCGAGATTCACAGATACGCAGTATTTT. The chain is built from TRBV7-2 and TRBJ2-3; a possible D gene is TRBD2 (7 bases). Looked up from germline, CDR1 is SGHTA and CDR2 is FQGNSA. The CDR3 is 17 amino acids. Trimming cost V 3 bases and J 2 bases, with 18 bases left between them.

The chain is built from TRBV28 and TRBJ2-1; D remains ambiguous. Germline V gene sequence: CDR1 MDHEN, CDR2 SYDVKM. The CDR3 consists of 15 residues. Trimming cost V 1 base and J 2 bases, with 9 bases left between them. The CDR3 DNA is TGTGCCAGCAGTTTATTGCAGGAACCCTACAATGAGCAGTTCTTC. It translates to CASSLLQEPYNEQFF.

A few counts support this clonotype. Relative to the germline gene, one junction end is altered; a read error may explain this. This chain connects TRBV7-9 to TRBJ2-1, with no clear D. This CDR3 is 12 amino acids long. The germline V gene encodes CDR1 SEHNR and CDR2 FQNEAQ (reference sequence). CDR3 nucleotide sequence: TGTGCCAGCAGAACAGCTGATGGGGTGTGGGTCTTC. It encodes CASRTADGVWVF.

This clonotype was observed a few times. V is TRBV4-1 and J is TRBJ2-5; TRBD1 aligns across 10 bases. The CDR3 is 15 amino acids. Losses at the gene ends were 5 bases for V and 5 bases for J; bases not matched to a gene: 8. Looked up from germline, CDR1 is MGHRA and CDR2 is YSYEKL. CDR3: CASSARDRGGETQYF. CDR3 nucleotides: TGCGCCAGCAGCGCCCGGGACAGGGGAGGGGAGACCCAGTACTTC.

The chain joins TRBV6-1 to TRBJ2-1; D may be TRBD1 or TRBD2 (7 bases each). Trimming removed 10 bases from V and 3 bases from J, with 22 bases in between. The CDR3 loop spans 16 amino acids. Germline V gene sequence: CDR1 MNHNS, CDR2 SASEGT. The CDR3 bases are TGTGCCACCGGGACGGGGGGAGGGGGCCTCTACAATGAGCAGTTCTTC. Its protein product is CATGTGGGGLYNEQFF.

The genes are TRBV6-5 and TRBJ2-6, with unresolved D. Trimming shortened V by 2 bases and J by 1 base, and 3 bases separated the two germline ends. The CDR3 length is 14 residues. Germline CDR1 is MNHEY and CDR2 is SVGAGI. The CDR3 protein is CASSYESGANVLTF. CDR3 bases: TGTGCCAGCAGTTACGAGTCTGGGGCCAACGTCCTGACTTTC.

This sequence joins TRBV12-3 or TRBV12-4 and TRBJ1-2, with 9 positions matching TRBD1. The CDR3 length is 15 residues. The V segment lost 3 bases and the J segment 8 bases; nucleotides outside the gene matches: 10. DNA for the CDR3: TGTGCCAGCAGTTTCCTCGCACAGGGGGCAGGGGGCTACACCTTC. It specifies CASSFLAQGAGGYTF.